This is a list of T cell receptor beta chains from one sample in a study of T cells in Graves' hyperthyroidism and ophthalmopathy. One entry per CDR3 protein, called by TCRdb with MiXCR from the multiplex PCR reads. The repertoire has 500,000 or so distinct CDR3 sequences, 15% to 20% of them found once; the top ten carry 25% to 30%. Sample: blood. These receptors were obtained from a woman aged 25 to 45 with Graves' ophthalmopathy. CDR3s include the opening cysteine and the closing phenylalanine or tryptophan. D genes are given only for firm matches. A clone size is listed for some rows: how often the clone was seen (once, few, many), or a class if it is expanded.

TRBJ2-4 few TRBV28 . TGTGCCAGCAGCTCTCTCGAGGGTTGGAAAAACATTCAGTACTTC CASSSLEGWKNIQYF
TRBJ1-1 many TRBV18 TRBD1 TGTGCCAGCTCACCGAATGACAGGGCGGCTTTCTTT CASSPNDRAAFF
TRBJ2-1 many TRBV18 TRBD2 TGTGCCAGCTCACCACGGCTAGCGGAAGACAATGAGCAGTTCTTC CASSPRLAEDNEQFF
TRBJ1-1 few TRBV2 . TGTGCCAGCGGTGAAGTGTCTGAAGCTTTCTTT CASGEVSEAFF
TRBJ2-3 many TRBV2 . TGTGCCCTGAGGGATACGCAGTATTTT CALRDTQYF
TRBJ2-7 . TRBV4-1 . TGCGCCAGCAGCCGGGTGGGCGGGAACGAGCAGTACTTC CASSRVGGNEQYF
TRBJ2-7 many TRBV6-5 . TGTGCCAGCAGGCCCCAGGGGATTTCCATCTACGAGCAGTACTTC CASRPQGISIYEQYF
TRBJ1-1 many TRBV11-2 TRBD1 TGTGCCAGCAGCCTCCGGGACAGTCCATCTGAAGCTTTCTTT CASSLRDSPSEAFF
TRBJ2-2 . TRBV5-1 . TGCGCCAGCAGCTTCTATGTTAGGAGCACCGGGGAGCTGTTTTTT CASSFYVRSTGELFF
TRBJ2-7 few TRBV7-8 . TGTGCCAGCAGCTCTAGGCCAGCCCCCTCAACCTACGAGCAGTACTTC CASSSRPAPSTYEQYF
TRBJ2-7 . TRBV9 . TGTGCCAGCCTTTGTGGGGCCTCAAATTTATCCTACGAGCAGTACTTC CASLCGASNLSYEQYF
TRBJ1-1 few TRBV19 . TGTGCCAGTAGGGAGGGATGGAGCACTGAAGCTTTCTTT CASREGWSTEAFF
TRBJ2-7 many TRBV5-1 TRBD2 TGCGCCAGCAGCTTGTTGTGGCGGGAGGCAGGCGAGCAGTACTTC CASSLLWREAGEQYF
TRBJ1-1 few TRBV15 . TGTGCCACCAGCAGAGCTATGACAATCACTGAAGCTTTCTTT CATSRAMTITEAFF
TRBJ1-1 many TRBV28 TRBD1 TGTGCCAGCAGCCCTCTGGACAGGCCAGCTTTCTTT CASSPLDRPAFF
TRBJ2-2 . TRBV27 TRBD2 TGTGCCAGCAGTTTAAGTCTAGCGGTAGCCACCGGGGAGCTGTTTTTT CASSLSLAVATGELFF
TRBJ2-3 many TRBV4-1 . TGCGCCAGCAGACAAACGAGGTACGGCACAGATACGCAGTATTTT CASRQTRYGTDTQYF
TRBJ2-2 many TRBV7-3 . TGTGCCAGCAGCTCCACAGCGAACACCGGGGAGCTGTTTTTT CASSSTANTGELFF
TRBJ2-2 many TRBV2 . TGTGCCAGCAGTGAAGTGAGTTGGATGGAACCCGGGGAGCTGTTTTTT CASSEVSWMEPGELFF
TRBJ1-4 . TRBV6-1 . TGTGCCAGCAGAGCAGCGTCCCGGGGTGGTGAAAAACTGTTTTTT CASRAASRGGEKLFF
TRBJ2-1 many TRBV2 . TGTGCCGGCATCCGGGGTAACAATGAGCAGTTCTTC CAGIRGNNEQFF
TRBJ2-7 few TRBV28 TRBD2 TGTGCCAGCAGTTTACTTCTAGCGGGAGTCTACGAGCAGTACTTC CASSLLLAGVYEQYF
TRBJ1-1 . TRBV7-9 . TGTGCCAGCAGCGACACATCTTTTGTACCGGGCGCTGAAGCTTTCTTT CASSDTSFVPGAEAFF
TRBJ2-1 few TRBV20-1 . TGCAGTGCTCCCCCCCGGCGGTCCATCAACAATGAGCAGTTCTTC CSAPPRRSINNEQFF
TRBJ1-1 . TRBV28 TRBD1 TGTGCCAGCACCCTCCCAGGGGGGTACACTGAAGCTTTCTTT CASTLPGGYTEAFF
TRBJ1-1 . TRBV4-3 . TGCGCCAGCAGCCAAGGCCCCTCGATAAACACTGAAGCTTTCTTT CASSQGPSINTEAFF